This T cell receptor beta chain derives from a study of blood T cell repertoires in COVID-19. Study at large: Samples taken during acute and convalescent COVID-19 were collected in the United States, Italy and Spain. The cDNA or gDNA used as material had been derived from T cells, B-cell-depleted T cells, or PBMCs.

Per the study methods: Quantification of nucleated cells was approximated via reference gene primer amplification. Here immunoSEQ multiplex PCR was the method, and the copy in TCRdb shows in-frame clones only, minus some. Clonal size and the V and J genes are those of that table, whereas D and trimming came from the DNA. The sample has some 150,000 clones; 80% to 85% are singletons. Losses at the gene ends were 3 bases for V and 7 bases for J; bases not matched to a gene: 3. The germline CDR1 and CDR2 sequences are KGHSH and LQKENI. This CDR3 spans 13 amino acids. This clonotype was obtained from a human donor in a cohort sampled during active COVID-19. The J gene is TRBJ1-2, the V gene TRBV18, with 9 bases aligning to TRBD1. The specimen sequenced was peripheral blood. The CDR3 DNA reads TGTGCCAGCTCACCCGACAGGGGGACTGGCTACACCTTC. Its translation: CASSPDRGTGYTF.